This T cell receptor beta chain is drawn from a study of response to subunit inactivated influenza vaccine. Study-level points and caveats: New T cells are recruited in small numbers by each seasonal influenza vaccination, according to the authors' suggestion.

CDR1 SGHRS and CDR2 YFSETQ come from the germline V gene. This CDR3 has 15 amino acids. Trimming stripped 4 bases from V and 5 bases from J, with 18 bases between. The sample holds a few counts of this clonotype. What it binds is unknown. MiXCR was run by TCRdb on the RT-PCR reads, yielding one entry per CDR3 protein. This sample yields under 800,000 distinct CDR3 sequences, of which approximately 15% are seen a single time; 5.5% to 7% belongs to the top ten. The receptor was derived from a man aged 50 to 60 who received an inactivated influenza vaccine. Sequenced material: PBMCs from blood, taken 14 to 15 days before vaccination. The chain links TRBV5-1 to TRBJ1-1, with D perhaps TRBD1 (5 bases). The CDR3 protein is CASSRTGVVLTEAFF. The DNA for the CDR3 is TGCGCCAGCAGCCGAACAGGAGTAGTACTTACTGAAGCTTTCTTT.